Listed below are T cell receptor beta chains from one sample, sequenced in a study of Ad26.COV2.S vaccination and SARS-CoV-2 variants. Using immunoSEQ multiplex PCR, the repertoire was profiled, and TCRdb retains in-frame clones only, with some absent. The profile shows 300,000 to 400,000 clones, 87% of them singletons. The sequenced sample was peripheral blood, obtained in a trial of Ad26.COV2.S vaccine versus placebo. Every receptor here comes from a person aged 18-60 years who received the Ad26.COV2.S COVID-19 vaccine or a placebo. The CDR3 runs from the conserved cysteine through the conserved F or W. A D gene is named only where the DNA matches it firmly. The listing skips clone size in some rows; elsewhere it reads once, few, many or a size class.

-	-	TRBJ1-1	TRBV19	CASSIGTGWGTEAFF	TGTGCCAGTAGTATAGGAACGGGCTGGGGCACTGAAGCTTTCTTT
once	-	TRBJ1-1	TRBV2	CASSPRRNTEAFF	TGTGCCAGCAGTCCTAGACGGAACACTGAAGCTTTCTTT
once	-	TRBJ2-7	TRBV27	CASSLTRGNEQYF	TGTGCCAGCAGTTTAACGCGGGGCAACGAGCAGTACTTC
-	-	TRBJ2-3	TRBV7-8	CASSPPVTDTQYF	TGTGCCAGCAGCCCCCCGGTGACAGATACGCAGTATTTT
-	TRBD2	TRBJ2-1	TRBV6-5	CASSRVSGGNEQFF	TGTGCCAGCAGTAGGGTATCGGGGGGGAATGAGCAGTTCTTC
-	-	TRBJ1-6	TRBV7-3	CASSLTGRTNSPLHF	TGTGCCAGCAGCTTAACGGGCAGGACGAATTCACCCCTCCACTTT
-	-	TRBJ1-1	TRBV4-2	CASLPDYRKEAEAFF	TGTGCCAGCCTACCAGATTACAGGAAAGAGGCTGAAGCTTTCTTT
-	-	TRBJ1-4	TRBV3-1/TRBV3-2	CASSQDREGVEKLFF	TGTGCCAGCAGCCAAGATCGAGAGGGGGTTGAAAAACTGTTTTTT
-	TRBD1	TRBJ1-4	TRBV7-9	CASTGQTNEKLFF	TGTGCCAGCACGGGACAGACTAATGAAAAACTGTTTTTT
-	-	TRBJ2-3	TRBV19	CASNPGRISTDTQYF	TGTGCCAGTAACCCGGGACGGATAAGCACAGATACGCAGTATTTT
once	-	TRBJ1-1	TRBV10-1	CASSESAPEHANTEAFF	TGCGCCAGCAGTGAGTCGGCGCCCGAACACGCGAACACTGAAGCTTTCTTT
once	TRBD2	TRBJ2-5	TRBV7-9	CASSPHGTSGEMETQYF	TGTGCCAGCAGCCCCCATGGGACTAGCGGGGAGATGGAGACCCAGTACTTC
-	-	TRBJ1-3	TRBV12-3/TRBV12-4	CASSFFSGNTIYF	TGTGCCAGCAGTTTCTTCTCTGGAAACACCATATATTTT
-	-	TRBJ1-2	TRBV11-2	CASSFQWGGSSEYGYTF	TGTGCCAGCAGCTTCCAGTGGGGAGGGTCGTCGGAATATGGCTACACCTTC
few	-	TRBJ2-3	TRBV11-2	CASSFTDTQYF	TGTGCCAGCAGCTTCACAGATACGCAGTATTTT
-	TRBD1	TRBJ2-2	TRBV3-1/TRBV3-2	CASSPVLQGVGELFF	TGTGCCAGCAGCCCGGTCTTACAGGGGGTCGGGGAGCTGTTTTTT
-	-	TRBJ1-4	TRBV2	CASKLSQEKLFF	TGTGCCAGCAAGCTCTCTCAGGAAAAACTGTTTTTT
-	-	TRBJ2-1	TRBV10-3	CAISPIEGTNEQFF	TGTGCCATCAGTCCTATTGAGGGAACCAATGAGCAGTTCTTC
-	TRBD1	TRBJ1-1	TRBV12-3/TRBV12-4	CASSFQGGTEAFF	TGTGCCAGCAGTTTCCAGGGGGGCACTGAAGCTTTCTTT
-	-	TRBJ1-5	TRBV30	CAWSATGGPQHF	TGTGCCTGGAGTGCGACGGGGGGGCCCCAGCATTTT
-	-	TRBJ1-1	TRBV7-3	CASSPGFGGITFF	TGTGCCAGCAGCCCCGGTTTTGGGGGGATCACTTTCTTT
-	-	TRBJ1-1	TRBV30	CAWSVGQGGTEAFF	TGTGCCTGGAGTGTAGGGCAGGGAGGCACTGAAGCTTTCTTT
once	-	TRBJ1-2	TRBV18	CASSPGDGGYTF	TGTGCCAGCTCACCAGGGGACGGCGGCTACACCTTC
-	-	TRBJ1-1	TRBV5-1	CASSLTPVRSTEAFF	TGCGCCAGCAGCTTGACCCCGGTGAGGAGCACTGAAGCTTTCTTT
-	-	TRBJ1-6	TRBV5-4	CASSLEVGASPLHF	TGTGCCAGCAGCTTGGAAGTGGGGGCTTCACCCCTCCACTTT
-	-	TRBJ1-2	TRBV19	CASSITQGGYGYTF	TGTGCCAGTAGTATAACACAGGGTGGTTATGGCTACACCTTC
-	-	TRBJ2-6	TRBV18	CASSPLPVWDSGANVLTF	TGTGCCAGCTCGCCTCTGCCGGTTTGGGACTCTGGGGCCAACGTCCTGACTTTC
-	-	TRBJ1-6	TRBV4-1	CASSQENSPLHF	TGCGCCAGCAGCCAAGAGAATTCACCCCTCCACTTT
-	-	TRBJ2-1	TRBV19	CASSIAGGAPYNEQFF	TGTGCCAGTAGTATAGCAGGGGGGGCCCCCTACAATGAGCAGTTCTTC
-	-	TRBJ1-4	TRBV18	CASSPRQPNEKLFF	TGTGCCAGCTCACCACGACAGCCTAATGAAAAACTGTTTTTT
-	-	TRBJ1-4	TRBV4-1	CASSQVGGNEKLFF	TGCGCCAGCAGCCAAGTGGGCGGGAATGAAAAACTGTTTTTT
-	-	TRBJ2-2	TRBV3-1/TRBV3-2	CASSTTGFGELFF	TGTGCCAGCAGCACCACAGGGTTCGGGGAGCTGTTTTTT
-	TRBD1	TRBJ2-5	TRBV4-1	CASSHGTGEETQYF	TGCGCCAGCAGCCATGGGACAGGGGAAGAGACCCAGTACTTC
-	TRBD1	TRBJ1-6	TRBV2	CASSRDSNSPLHF	TGTGCCAGCAGCCGGGACAGTAATTCACCCCTCCACTTT
-	TRBD1	TRBJ1-2	TRBV19	CASSPGTGRDYGYTF	TGTGCCAGTAGTCCGGGGACAGGGCGAGACTATGGCTACACCTTC
-	-	TRBJ1-1	TRBV6-5	CASSSPANTEAFF	TGTGCCAGCAGTTCACCCGCGAACACTGAAGCTTTCTTT
-	-	TRBJ2-5	TRBV2	CASMEQETQYF	TGTGCCAGCATGGAGCAAGAGACCCAGTACTTC
-	TRBD2	TRBJ2-3	TRBV19	CASSKRGPLGTQYF	TGTGCCAGTAGTAAGCGGGGGCCCCTCGGTACGCAGTATTTT
once	TRBD2	TRBJ2-7	TRBV5-1	CASSSPGSGVSEQYF	TGCGCCAGCAGCTCCCCGGGGAGCGGGGTCTCCGAGCAGTACTTC
-	-	TRBJ1-1	TRBV9	CASSVGTNTEAFF	TGTGCCAGCAGCGTCGGTACCAACACTGAAGCTTTCTTT
-	-	TRBJ1-1	TRBV5-1	CASSFAGTEAFF	TGCGCCAGCAGCTTTGCCGGCACTGAAGCTTTCTTT
-	-	TRBJ1-5	TRBV19	CASSWDWDFGNQPQHF	TGTGCCAGTAGCTGGGACTGGGATTTCGGCAATCAGCCCCAGCATTTT
-	TRBD1	TRBJ1-3	TRBV18	CASSDRTGGRSGNTIYF	TGTGCCAGCTCAGATAGGACAGGAGGACGCTCTGGAAACACCATATATTTT
-	-	TRBJ1-5	TRBV7-9	CASRPWQPQHF	TGTGCCAGCAGACCATGGCAGCCCCAGCATTTT
-	TRBD2	TRBJ2-1	TRBV5-6	CASSSTSGPYNEQFF	TGTGCCAGCAGCTCGACTAGCGGGCCCTACAATGAGCAGTTCTTC
-	TRBD2	TRBJ2-7	TRBV7-2	CASSDSGLAAYEQYF	TGTGCCAGCAGCGATAGTGGGCTAGCGGCCTACGAGCAGTACTTC
-	-	TRBJ1-1	TRBV18	CASSDSLNTEAFF	TGTGCCAGCTCGGACAGCCTGAACACTGAAGCTTTCTTT
-	-	TRBJ1-1	TRBV27	CASSITMNTEAFF	TGTGCCAGCAGTATAACCATGAACACTGAAGCTTTCTTT
-	-	TRBJ1-1	TRBV9	CASSGNRPTEAFF	TGTGCCAGCAGCGGTAACAGACCCACTGAAGCTTTCTTT
-	-	TRBJ1-6	TRBV13	CASSLGRGANSPLHF	TGTGCCAGCAGCTTAGGAAGGGGAGCAAATTCACCCCTCCACTTT
few	-	TRBJ1-5	TRBV12-5	CASGLTISNQPQHF	TGTGCTAGTGGTTTGACAATTAGCAATCAGCCCCAGCATTTT
-	TRBD2	TRBJ2-2	TRBV7-8	CASSGGLAGGTGELFF	TGTGCCAGCAGCGGCGGACTAGCGGGGGGCACCGGGGAGCTGTTTTTT
-	-	TRBJ1-6	TRBV5-1	CASSLGPQGIPLHF	TGCGCCAGCAGCTTGGGCCCGCAGGGGATACCCCTCCACTTT
-	TRBD1	TRBJ2-4	TRBV10-3	CAISGGQGLAKNIQYF	TGTGCCATCAGTGGCGGACAGGGGCTAGCCAAAAACATTCAGTACTTC
-	-	TRBJ2-7	TRBV6-2/TRBV6-3	CASSRTVSYEQYF	TGTGCCAGCAGCAGGACCGTCTCCTACGAGCAGTACTTC